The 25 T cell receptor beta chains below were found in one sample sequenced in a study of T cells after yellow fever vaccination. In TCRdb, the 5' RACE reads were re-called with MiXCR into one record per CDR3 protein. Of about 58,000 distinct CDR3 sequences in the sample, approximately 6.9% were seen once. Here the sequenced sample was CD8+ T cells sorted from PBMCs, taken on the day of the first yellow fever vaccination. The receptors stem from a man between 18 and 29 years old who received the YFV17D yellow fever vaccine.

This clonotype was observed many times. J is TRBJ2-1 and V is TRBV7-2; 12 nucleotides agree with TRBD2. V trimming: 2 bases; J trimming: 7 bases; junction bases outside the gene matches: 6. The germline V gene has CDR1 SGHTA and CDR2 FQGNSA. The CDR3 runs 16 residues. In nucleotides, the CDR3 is TGTGCCAGCAGCTTAATTCCTAGCGGGGGGGCTAATGAGCAGTTCTTC. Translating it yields CASSLIPSGGANEQFF.

CDR3 coding DNA: TGCGCCAGCAGACCCGGGACAGGAGAATCAGATACGCAGTATTTT. Residues: CASRPGTGESDTQYF. The chain couples TRBV10-1 to TRBJ2-3; TRBD1 matches 8 bases. Per germline, CDR1 WNHNN and CDR2 SYGVQD (reference sequence). The junction had 9 bases not matched to a gene; V was cut back by 6 bases and J by 4 bases. The CDR3 is 15 residues long.

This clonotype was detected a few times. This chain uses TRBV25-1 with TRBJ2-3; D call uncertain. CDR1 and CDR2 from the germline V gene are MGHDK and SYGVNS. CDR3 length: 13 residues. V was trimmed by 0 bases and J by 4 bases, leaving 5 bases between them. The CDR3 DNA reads TGTGCCAGCAGTGAATATCGCGCAGATACGCAGTATTTT. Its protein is CASSEYRADTQYF.

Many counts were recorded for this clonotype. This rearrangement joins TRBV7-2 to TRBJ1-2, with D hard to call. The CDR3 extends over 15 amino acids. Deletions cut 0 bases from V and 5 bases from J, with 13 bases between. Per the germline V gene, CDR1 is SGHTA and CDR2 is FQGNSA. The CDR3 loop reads CASSLADRPLYGYTF. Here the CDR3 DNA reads TGTGCCAGCAGCTTAGCAGACCGACCTTTATATGGCTACACCTTC. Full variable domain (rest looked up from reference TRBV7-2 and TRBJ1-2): GAGVSQSPSNKVTEKGKDVELRCDPISGHTALYWYRQSLGQGLEFLIYFQGNSAPDKSGLPSDRFSAERTGGSVSTLTIQRTQQEDSAVYLCASSLADRPLYGYTFGSGTRLTVV.

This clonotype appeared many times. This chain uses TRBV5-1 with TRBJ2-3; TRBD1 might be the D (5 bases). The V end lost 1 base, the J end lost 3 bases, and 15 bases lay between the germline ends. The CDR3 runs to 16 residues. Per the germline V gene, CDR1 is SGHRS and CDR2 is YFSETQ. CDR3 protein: CASSLSGHLGTDTQYF. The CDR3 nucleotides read TGCGCCAGCAGCTTGTCTGGACACCTTGGTACAGATACGCAGTATTTT. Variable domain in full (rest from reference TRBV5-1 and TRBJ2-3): KAGVTQTPRYLIKTRGQQVTLSCSPISGHRSVSWYQQTPGQGLQFLFEYFSETQRNKGNFPGRFSGRQFSNSRSEMNVSTLELGDSALYLCASSLSGHLGTDTQYFGPGTRLTVL.

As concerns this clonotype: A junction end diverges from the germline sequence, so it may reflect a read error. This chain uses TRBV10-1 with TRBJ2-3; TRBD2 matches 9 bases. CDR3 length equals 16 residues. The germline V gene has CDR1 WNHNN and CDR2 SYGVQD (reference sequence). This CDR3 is CASSESSGGNTDPQYF. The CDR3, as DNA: TGCGCCAGCAGTGAGTCGAGCGGGGGGAACACAGATCCGCAGTATTTT.

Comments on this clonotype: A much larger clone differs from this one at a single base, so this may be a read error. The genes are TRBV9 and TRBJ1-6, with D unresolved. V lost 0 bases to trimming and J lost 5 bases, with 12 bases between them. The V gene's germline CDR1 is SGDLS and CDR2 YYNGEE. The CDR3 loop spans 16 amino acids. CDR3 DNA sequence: TGTGCCAGCAGCGTAGAGGGAGTTCCTAATAATTCACCCCTCCACTTT. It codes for CASSVEGVPNNSPLHF.

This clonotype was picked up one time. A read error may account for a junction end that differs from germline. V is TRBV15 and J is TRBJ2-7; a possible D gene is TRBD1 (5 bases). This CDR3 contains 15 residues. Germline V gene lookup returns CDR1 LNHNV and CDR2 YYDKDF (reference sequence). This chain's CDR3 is CATSRPRVSSYEQYF. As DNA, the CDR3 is TGCGCCACCAGCAGACCCAGGGTATCTTCCTACGAGCAGTACTTC. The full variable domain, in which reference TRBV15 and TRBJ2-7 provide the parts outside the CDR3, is DAMVIQNPRYQVTQFGKPVTLSCSQTLNHNVMYWYQQKSSQAPKLLFHYYDKDFNNEADTPDNFQSRRPNTSFCFLDIRSPGLGDTAMYLCATSRPRVSSYEQYFGPGTRLTVT.

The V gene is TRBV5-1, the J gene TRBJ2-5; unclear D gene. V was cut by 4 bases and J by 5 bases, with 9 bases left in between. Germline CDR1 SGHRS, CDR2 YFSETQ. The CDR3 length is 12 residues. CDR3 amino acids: CASSPESETQYF. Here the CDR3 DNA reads TGCGCCAGCAGCCCGGAGTCGGAGACCCAGTACTTC.

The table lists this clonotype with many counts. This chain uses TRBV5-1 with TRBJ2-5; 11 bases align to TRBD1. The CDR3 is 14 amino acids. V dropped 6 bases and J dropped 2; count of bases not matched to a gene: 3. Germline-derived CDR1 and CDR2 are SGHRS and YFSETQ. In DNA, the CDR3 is TGCGCCAGCACCGGACAGGGGGCACAAGAGACCCAGTACTTC. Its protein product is CASTGQGAQETQYF.

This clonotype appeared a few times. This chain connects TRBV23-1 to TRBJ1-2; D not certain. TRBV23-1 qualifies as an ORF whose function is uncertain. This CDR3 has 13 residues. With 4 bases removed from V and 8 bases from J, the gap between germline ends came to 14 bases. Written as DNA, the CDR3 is TGCGCCAGCAGTCCCACGACCCCTACGGGCTACACCTTC. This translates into CASSPTTPTGYTF.

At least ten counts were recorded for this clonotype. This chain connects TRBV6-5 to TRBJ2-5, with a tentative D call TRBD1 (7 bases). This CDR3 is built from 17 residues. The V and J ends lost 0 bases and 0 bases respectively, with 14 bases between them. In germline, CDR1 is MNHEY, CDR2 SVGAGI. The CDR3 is CASSYSRQGGYQETQYF. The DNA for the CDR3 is TGTGCCAGCAGTTACTCGAGGCAGGGGGGATACCAAGAGACCCAGTACTTC.

CDR3 nucleotide sequence: TGCGCCAGCAGCCAAGCGCAGGTCCAAACAGATACGCAGTATTTT. Translating it yields CASSQAQVQTDTQYF. The V gene is TRBV4-1, the J gene TRBJ2-3; no clear D gene. Germline CDR1 MGHRA, CDR2 YSYEKL. The V gene lost 1 base and the J gene lost 3 bases, with 11 bases spanning the gap. CDR3 length equals 15 residues.

CDR3 DNA sequence: TGTGCCACCAGTGACCCCAGTGGCGAGATCTATGGCTACACCTTC. Translated: CATSDPSGEIYGYTF. The chain combines TRBV24-1 with TRBJ1-2; D is unresolved. The CDR3 extends over 15 amino acids. Trimming shortened V by 4 bases and J by 4 bases, and 15 bases separated the two germline ends. Germline V gene data show CDR1 as KGHDR and CDR2 as SFDVKD.

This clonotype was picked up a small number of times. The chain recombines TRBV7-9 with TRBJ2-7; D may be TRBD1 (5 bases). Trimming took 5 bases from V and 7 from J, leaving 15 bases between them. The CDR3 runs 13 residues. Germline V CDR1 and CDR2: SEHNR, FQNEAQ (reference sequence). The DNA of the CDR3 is TGTGCCAGCAGCGTGGAAGTAGGGGATGAGCAGTACTTC. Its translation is CASSVEVGDEQYF.

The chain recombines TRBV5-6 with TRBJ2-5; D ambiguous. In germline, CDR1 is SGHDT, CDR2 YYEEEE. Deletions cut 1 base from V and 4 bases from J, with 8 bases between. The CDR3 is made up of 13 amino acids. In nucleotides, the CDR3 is TGTGCCAGCAGCTTGCGCTTCCCAGAGACCCAGTACTTC. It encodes CASSLRFPETQYF.

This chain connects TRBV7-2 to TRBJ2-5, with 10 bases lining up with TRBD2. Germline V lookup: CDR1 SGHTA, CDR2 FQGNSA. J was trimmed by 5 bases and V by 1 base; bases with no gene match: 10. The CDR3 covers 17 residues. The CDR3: CASSLVQRGGIWETQYF. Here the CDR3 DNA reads TGTGCCAGCAGCTTAGTCCAGCGGGGGGGTATCTGGGAGACCCAGTACTTC. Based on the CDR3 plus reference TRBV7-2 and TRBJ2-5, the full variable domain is GAGVSQSPSNKVTEKGKDVELRCDPISGHTALYWYRQSLGQGLEFLIYFQGNSAPDKSGLPSDRFSAERTGGSVSTLTIQRTQQEDSAVYLCASSLVQRGGIWETQYFGPGTRLLVL.

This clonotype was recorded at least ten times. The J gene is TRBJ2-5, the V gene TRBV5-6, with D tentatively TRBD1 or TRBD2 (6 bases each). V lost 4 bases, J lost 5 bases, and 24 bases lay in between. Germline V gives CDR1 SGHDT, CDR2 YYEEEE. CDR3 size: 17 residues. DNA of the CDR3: TGTGCCAGCAGCCCGCGAGGGGGAGGATGGTTCGTCGAGACCCAGTACTTC. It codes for CASSPRGGGWFVETQYF.

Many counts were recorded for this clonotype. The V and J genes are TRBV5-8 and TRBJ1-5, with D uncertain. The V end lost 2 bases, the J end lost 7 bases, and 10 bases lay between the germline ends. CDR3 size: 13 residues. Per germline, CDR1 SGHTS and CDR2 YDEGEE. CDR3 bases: TGTGCCAGCAGCTTCACCGGCGGGCAGCCCCAGCATTTT. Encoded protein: CASSFTGGQPQHF.

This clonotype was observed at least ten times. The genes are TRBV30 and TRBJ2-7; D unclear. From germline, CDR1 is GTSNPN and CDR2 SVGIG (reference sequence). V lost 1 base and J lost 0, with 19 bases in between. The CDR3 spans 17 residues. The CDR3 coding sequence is TGTGCCTGGAGTGACCAACACGTCGATTTCAGCTCCTACGAGCAGTACTTC. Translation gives CAWSDQHVDFSSYEQYF.

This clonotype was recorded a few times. The CDR3 bases are TGTGCCAGCAGCCAAGGGCTGACTAGCGGGGACTCAAGCACAGATACGCAGTATTTT. Encoded protein: CASSQGLTSGDSSTDTQYF. The gene calls are TRBV14 and TRBJ2-3; 11 nucleotides agree with TRBD2. Germline lookup yields CDR1 SGHDN and CDR2 FVKESK. CDR3 length: 19 residues. Trimming removed 1 base from V and 0 bases from J; junction bases left unmatched: 9.

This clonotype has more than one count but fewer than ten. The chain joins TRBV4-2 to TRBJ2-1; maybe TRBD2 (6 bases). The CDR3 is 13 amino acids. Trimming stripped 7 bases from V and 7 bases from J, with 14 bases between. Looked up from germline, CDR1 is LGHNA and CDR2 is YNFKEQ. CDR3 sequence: CASTNGGLNEQFF. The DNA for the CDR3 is TGTGCCAGCACCAACGGAGGGTTAAATGAGCAGTTCTTC.

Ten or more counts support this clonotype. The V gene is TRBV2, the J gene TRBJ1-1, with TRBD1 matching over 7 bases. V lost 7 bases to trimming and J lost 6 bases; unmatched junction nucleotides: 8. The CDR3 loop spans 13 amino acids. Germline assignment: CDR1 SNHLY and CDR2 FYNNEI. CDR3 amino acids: CASTTTGYAEAFF. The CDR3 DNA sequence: TGTGCCAGCACCACGACAGGGTACGCTGAAGCTTTCTTT.

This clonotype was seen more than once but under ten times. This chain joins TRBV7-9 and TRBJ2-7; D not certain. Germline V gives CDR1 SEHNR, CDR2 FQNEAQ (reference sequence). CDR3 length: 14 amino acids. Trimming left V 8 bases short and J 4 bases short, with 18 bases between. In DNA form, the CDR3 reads TGTGCCAGCTGCGACTCAGTCGTTGGGTACGAGCAGTACTTC. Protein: CASCDSVVGYEQYF.

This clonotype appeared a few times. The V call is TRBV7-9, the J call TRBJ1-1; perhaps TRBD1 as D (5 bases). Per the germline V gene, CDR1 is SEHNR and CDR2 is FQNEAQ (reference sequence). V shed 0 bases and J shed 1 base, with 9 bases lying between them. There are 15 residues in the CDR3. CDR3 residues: CASSLAQGKNTEAFF. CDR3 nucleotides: TGTGCCAGCAGCTTAGCGCAGGGCAAGAACACTGAAGCTTTCTTT. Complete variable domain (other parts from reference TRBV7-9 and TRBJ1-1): DTGVSQNPRHKITKRGQNVTFRCDPISEHNRLYWYRQTLGQGPEFLTYFQNEAQLEKSRLLSDRFSAERPKGSFSTLEIQRTEQGDSAMYLCASSLAQGKNTEAFFGQGTRLTVV.